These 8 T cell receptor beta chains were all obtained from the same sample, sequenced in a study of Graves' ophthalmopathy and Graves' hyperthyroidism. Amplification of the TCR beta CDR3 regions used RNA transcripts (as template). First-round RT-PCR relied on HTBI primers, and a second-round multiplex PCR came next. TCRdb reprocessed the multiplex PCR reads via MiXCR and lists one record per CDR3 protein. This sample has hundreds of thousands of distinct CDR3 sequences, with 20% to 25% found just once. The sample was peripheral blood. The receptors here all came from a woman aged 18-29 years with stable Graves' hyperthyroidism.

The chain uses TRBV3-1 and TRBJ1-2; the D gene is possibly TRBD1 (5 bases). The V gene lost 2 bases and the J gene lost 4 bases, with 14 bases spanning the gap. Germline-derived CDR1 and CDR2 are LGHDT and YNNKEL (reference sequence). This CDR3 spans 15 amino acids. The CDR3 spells CASSQILRGGYGYTF. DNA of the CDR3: TGTGCCAGCAGCCAAATATTGAGGGGTGGCTATGGCTACACCTTC.

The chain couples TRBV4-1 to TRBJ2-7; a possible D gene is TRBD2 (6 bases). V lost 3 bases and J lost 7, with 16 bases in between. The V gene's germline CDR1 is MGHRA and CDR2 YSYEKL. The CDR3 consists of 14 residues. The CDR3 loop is CASSQGMGTLEQYF. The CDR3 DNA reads TGCGCCAGCAGCCAGGGAATGGGGACTTTGGAGCAGTACTTC.

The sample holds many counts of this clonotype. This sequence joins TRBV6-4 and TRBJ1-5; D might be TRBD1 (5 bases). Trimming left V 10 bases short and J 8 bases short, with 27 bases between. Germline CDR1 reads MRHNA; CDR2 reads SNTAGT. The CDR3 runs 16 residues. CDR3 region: CATQTSGTSAREPQHF. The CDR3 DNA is TGTGCCACCCAGACTAGCGGGACCTCTGCTAGGGAGCCCCAGCATTTT.

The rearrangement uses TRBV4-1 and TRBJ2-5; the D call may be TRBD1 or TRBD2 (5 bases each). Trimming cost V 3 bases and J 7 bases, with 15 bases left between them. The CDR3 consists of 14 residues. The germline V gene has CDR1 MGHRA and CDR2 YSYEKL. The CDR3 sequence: CASSQVQLRGTQYF. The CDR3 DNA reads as TGCGCCAGCAGCCAGGTCCAGTTGAGGGGGACCCAGTACTTC.

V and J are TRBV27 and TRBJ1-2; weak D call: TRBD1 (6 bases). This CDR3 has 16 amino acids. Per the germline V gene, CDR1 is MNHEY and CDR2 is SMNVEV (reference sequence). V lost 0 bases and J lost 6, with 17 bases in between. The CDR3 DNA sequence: TGTGCCAGCAGTTTATCCGCGCCAGGGGTAGGTGATGGCTACACCTTC. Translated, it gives CASSLSAPGVGDGYTF.

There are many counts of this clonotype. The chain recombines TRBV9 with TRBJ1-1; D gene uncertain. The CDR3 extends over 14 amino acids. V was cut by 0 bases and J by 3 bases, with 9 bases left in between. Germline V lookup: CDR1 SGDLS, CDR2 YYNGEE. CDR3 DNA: TGTGCCAGCAGCGTAGTACAAGCAGACACTGAAGCTTTCTTT. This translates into CASSVVQADTEAFF.

The CDR3 DNA is TGCGCCAGCAGCCAACAACTCCGCCCTACCTATGGCTACACCTTC. This encodes CASSQQLRPTYGYTF. This sequence joins TRBV4-1 and TRBJ1-2, with D unresolved. V was trimmed by 2 bases and J by 4 bases, leaving 14 bases between them. The CDR3 length is 15 residues. The germline V gene encodes CDR1 MGHRA and CDR2 YSYEKL.

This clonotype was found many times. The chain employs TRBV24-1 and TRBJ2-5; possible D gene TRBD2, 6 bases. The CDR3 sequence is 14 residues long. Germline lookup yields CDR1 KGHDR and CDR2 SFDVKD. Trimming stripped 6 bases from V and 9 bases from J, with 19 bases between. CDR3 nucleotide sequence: TGTGCCACCAGTTCCGCGGGACCTAGTTCGGCCCAGTACTTC. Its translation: CATSSAGPSSAQYF.